This T cell receptor (beta chain) was observed in a study of blood T cell repertoires in COVID-19 (dated by TCRdb to the early 2020s). Looking at the study overall: Collaborator samples came from the United States, Italy and Spain and covered acute and convalescent phases of COVID-19. The repertoires were released in a freely available public database meant as a resource for research on the immune response to SARS-CoV-2. Where available, HLA class I and class II types were taken from metadata supplied by the sample provider and were not determined by assay-based typing. The dataset comprised deeply sampled blood TCRbeta repertoires from subjects exposed to, actively infected with, or recovered from COVID-19. The prospective study material was composed of cDNA or gDNA derived from T cells, B-cell-depleted T cells, or PBMCs. The sample metadata nearly always contained a de-identified subject ID, COVID-19 status, age in years and sex. Samples were obtained from the ongoing ImmuneRACE study (first 160 participants) and from over 1,000 subjects provided by 6 global collaborators.

Notes on this clone: Its antigen has not been determined. Per-base quality was not reported, and no clone a single base away is much larger than it.

TCRbeta CDR3 regions were amplified from genomic DNA by means of the immunoSEQ Assay, a bias-controlled multiplex PCR. Regarding the original processing steps: Nucleated cell counts per sample were estimated from amplification of reference gene primers within the assay. To quantify the absolute abundance of each unique TCRbeta CDR3 rearrangement, sequence reads were collapsed and filtered. For each sample, productive Simpson clonality was calculated by taking the square root of Simpson's diversity index across productive rearrangements. The table comes from immuneACCESS by way of TCRdb, which keeps in-frame sequences with V and J called. Part of the clones is missing from these tables; in studies checked, under half for an unresolved V gene and the rest for unknown reasons. V and J calls and clone size are those listed in that table; D and trimming were worked out from the DNA. The sample table contains over 150,000 clones; only one count was recorded for approximately 80% of them. Together, the top ten hold over 25% of the sample.

The CDR3 has 11 amino acids, counting the end cysteine and phenylalanine. The kept DNA is CDR3 alone, 33 bases in frame from the first base. V and J are truncated by 4 bases and 8 bases respectively, leaving an intervening sequence of 11 bases. The germline V gene encodes CDR1 DFQATT and CDR2 SNEGSKA (reference sequence). Overall study results and their limits: The amount of clinical and demographic metadata varied by source and participant and was provided uncurated.

Collaborating institutions collected whole blood in K2EDTA tubes following their own protocols. For TCRbeta analysis, collaborators shipped samples in one of three forms: frozen whole blood, isolated PBMCs, or DNA extracted from either of those sample types. The receptor chain draws on TRBV20-1 and TRBJ1-1; a tentative D match to TRBD1 spans 6 bases. Sequencing used peripheral blood. The clonotype was recovered from a woman aged 55-75 years with acute or convalescent COVID-19. The nucleotide sequence reads TGCAGTGCTACCACAGGGTCCGAAGCTTTCTTT. It codes for CSATTGSEAFF.